Listed below are T cell receptor beta chains from one sample, sequenced in a study of blood T cells in healthy people across ages. TCRdb re-called the 5' RACE reads with MiXCR, one entry per CDR3 protein. This sample carries approximately 780,000 distinct CDR3 sequences, more than 25% of them seen once, and the ten largest clones take 2.5% to 3.5%. The sample was also reused in another study, on T cells of mothers and their children.

The specimen was blood. These receptors were obtained from a boy aged 5-17 years in good health. Each CDR3 is given with its conserved first and last residue. The order of the fields is J gene, D gene, V gene, clone size, CDR3 protein, CDR3 DNA. D genes are given only for firm matches. Clone sizes are given selectively: once, few, many, or a class where the clone is expanded.

>TRBJ2-7|TRBD2|TRBV20-1|-
CSAALAGGRLEQYF
TGCAGTGCCGCCCTAGCGGGGGGGCGTCTCGAGCAGTACTTC
>TRBJ1-4|-|TRBV6-1|few
CASSHNGGHGTTNEKLFF
TGTGCCAGCAGTCATAACGGGGGCCACGGAACCACTAATGAAAAACTGTTTTTT
>TRBJ2-4|-|TRBV27|few
CASRTFGSSKNIQYF
TGTGCCAGTAGGACCTTTGGTTCCTCCAAAAACATTCAGTACTTC
>TRBJ2-5|TRBD1|TRBV5-1|few
CASSLSDRRETQYF
TGCGCCAGCAGCTTGTCGGACAGGAGGGAGACCCAGTACTTC
>TRBJ1-6|-|TRBV12-3/TRBV12-4|-
CASTVDGISSPLHF
TGTGCCAGCACGGTGGACGGAATTAGTTCACCCCTCCACTTT
>TRBJ1-1|-|TRBV2|-
CASSEALPEAFF
TGTGCCAGCAGTGAAGCGCTCCCAGAAGCTTTCTTT
>TRBJ2-5|-|TRBV20-1|few
CSARRFSETQYF
TGCAGTGCTAGACGCTTTTCGGAGACCCAGTACTTC
>TRBJ2-1|-|TRBV9|-
CASSVSPMGAVYEQFF
TGTGCCAGCAGCGTAAGTCCCATGGGGGCCGTGTATGAGCAGTTCTTC
>TRBJ2-4|-|TRBV2|few
CASSGPGRDIQYF
TGTGCCAGCAGTGGACCGGGAAGGGACATTCAGTACTTC
>TRBJ1-1|TRBD1|TRBV24-1|-
CATSDYRTGETEAFF
TGTGCCACCAGTGACTACAGGACAGGGGAGACTGAAGCTTTCTTT
>TRBJ2-2|-|TRBV6-2/TRBV6-3|many
CASVYGGLPNTGELFF
TGTGCCAGCGTATATGGGGGGCTACCGAACACCGGGGAGCTGTTTTTT
>TRBJ2-3|-|TRBV14|-
CASSLQAGRTDTQYF
TGTGCCAGCAGCTTACAAGCCGGCCGCACAGATACGCAGTATTTT
>TRBJ2-2|TRBD2|TRBV27|-
CASSLSREGTGELFF
TGTGCCAGCAGTTTATCCCGGGAGGGCACCGGGGAGCTGTTTTTT
>TRBJ2-5|TRBD1|TRBV7-2|few
CASTPSRGRETQYF
TGTGCCAGCACGCCATCGAGGGGGCGAGAGACCCAGTACTTC
>TRBJ1-5|-|TRBV7-8|-
CASSVGVGNQPQHF
TGTGCCAGCAGTGTGGGGGTTGGCAATCAGCCCCAGCATTTT
>TRBJ1-2|-|TRBV5-1|-
CASSFEPPGHRYGYTF
TGCGCCAGCAGCTTCGAACCCCCGGGACACAGATATGGCTACACCTTC
>TRBJ2-5|-|TRBV2|-
CASSEEVGETQYF
TGTGCCAGCAGTGAAGAGGTTGGGGAGACCCAGTACTTC